The next 21 T cell receptor beta chains were all read from a single sample in a study of cytomegalovirus exposure and HLA in healthy donors. PCR employed 60 Vbeta and 13 Jbeta primers. Libraries were prepared by immunoSEQ multiplex PCR; TCRdb keeps only in-frame clonotypes and omits some of them. The repertoire has 200,000 to 250,000 clones, 81% of them found once; the top ten carry 8%. Sequenced material: PBMCs. Receptors were obtained from an older woman in good health and CMV-seropositive.

The J gene is TRBJ2-3, the V gene TRBV23-1; D may be TRBD2 (5 bases). TRBV23-1 is labeled an ORF, and its function is uncertain. V was clipped by 6 bases and J by 4 bases, with 8 bases between them. This CDR3 has 12 residues. CDR3 residues: CASREVADTQYF. DNA of the CDR3: TGCGCCAGCAGGGAGGTCGCAGATACGCAGTATTTT.

The rearrangement joins TRBV18 to TRBJ2-2; D is unclear. Trimming stripped 5 bases from V and 3 bases from J, with 4 bases between. Germline V gives CDR1 KGHSH, CDR2 LQKENI. The CDR3 extends over 12 amino acids. CDR3 protein: CASSSDTGELFF. The CDR3 DNA sequence: TGTGCCAGCTCATCTGACACCGGGGAGCTGTTTTTT.

The genes are TRBV6-1 and TRBJ1-1, with 8 bases identical to TRBD1. CDR1 MNHNS and CDR2 SASEGT come from the germline V gene. The length of the CDR3 is 13 residues. The V gene end was trimmed by 6 bases and the J gene end by 8 bases; junction bases not matched to a gene: 8. The CDR3 coding sequence is TGTGCCAGCAGGCCGGGACAGGTTACCGAAGCTTTCTTT. Amino acids: CASRPGQVTEAFF.

V usage is TRBV5-1 and J usage is TRBJ1-2; D perhaps matches TRBD1 (5 bases). The CDR3 has 13 residues. V lost 0 bases, J lost 8 bases, and 11 bases lay in between. The germline CDR1 and CDR2 sequences are SGHRS and YFSETQ. In DNA form, the CDR3 reads TGCGCCAGCAGCTTGGAAAGGGGTCTGGGCTACACCTTC. Translated, it gives CASSLERGLGYTF.

Concerning this clone: At one end, the junction sequence differs from germline, possibly due to a read error. The chain carries TRBV6-6 and TRBJ2-6; the D gene is possibly TRBD1 (5 bases). This CDR3 comprises 12 residues. The V gene's germline CDR1 is MNHNY and CDR2 SVGAGI (reference sequence). The CDR3 DNA reads TGTGCCAGCAACTCTGGGGCCAACGTCCCGACTTTC. Residues: CASNSGANVPTF.

This chain uses TRBV21-1 with TRBJ2-1; the table's D call, TRBD2, was not checked against the DNA. TRBV21-1 is deemed a pseudogene. The CDR3 consists of 14 residues. The CDR3 region has the DNA TGTGCCAGCAGCCTCGGGAGACCCTACAATGAGCAGTTCTTC. Protein: CASSLGRPYNEQFF.

This chain uses TRBV7-9 with TRBJ2-5, with D perhaps TRBD2 (7 bases). The CDR3 has 12 residues. Per germline, CDR1 SEHNR and CDR2 FQNEAQ (reference sequence). Deletions cut 5 bases from V and 4 bases from J, with 8 bases between. CDR3 protein: CASSAGAETQYF. DNA for the CDR3: TGTGCCAGCAGCGCGGGGGCAGAGACCCAGTACTTC.

The chain links TRBV7-9 to TRBJ2-3; 9 bases line up with TRBD2. CDR3 length: 18 residues. Germline V gene lookup returns CDR1 SEHNR and CDR2 FQNEAQ (reference sequence). After removal of 5 bases from V and 2 bases from J, the junction contained 14 bases not matched to a gene. The CDR3 region has the DNA TGTGCCAGCAGCCCCCGGGGGAGAGTAGCGGGGGTCACAGATACGCAGTATTTT. Amino acid sequence: CASSPRGRVAGVTDTQYF.

The J gene is TRBJ2-1, the V gene TRBV7-8; D ambiguous. The ends were cut back, 5 bases at V and 0 bases at J, with 8 bases in the middle. Germline CDR1 is SGHVS and CDR2 is FQNEAQ. The CDR3 sequence is 14 residues long. In DNA, the CDR3 is TGTGCCAGCAGCCCGACTCCCTCCTACAATGAGCAGTTCTTC. This encodes CASSPTPSYNEQFF.

This chain links TRBV15 with TRBJ1-2, with D perhaps TRBD1 (6 bases). V shed 0 bases and J shed 1 base, with 12 bases lying between them. Germline CDR1 and CDR2: LNHNV and YYDKDF (reference sequence). The CDR3 length is 16 residues. CDR3: CATSRDLNRDNYGYTF. The CDR3, as DNA: TGTGCCACCAGCAGAGATCTGAACAGGGATAACTATGGCTACACCTTC.

The V gene is TRBV30, the J gene TRBJ1-2; D not resolved. Germline V gene lookup returns CDR1 GTSNPN and CDR2 SVGIG (reference sequence). There are 14 residues in the CDR3. The V end lost 2 bases, the J end lost 2 bases, and 12 bases lay between the germline ends. CDR3 residues: CAWSMFPSNYGYTF. The CDR3 DNA sequence: TGTGCCTGGAGTATGTTCCCCTCCAACTATGGCTACACCTTC.

This chain connects TRBV11-3 to TRBJ1-1; D gene unclear. This CDR3 has 16 residues. Trimming pared 0 bases from V and 3 bases from J, leaving 14 bases between. Germline V gives CDR1 SGHNT, CDR2 YENEEA. The CDR3 is CASSLDGRGGDTEAFF. DNA for the CDR3: TGTGCCAGCAGCTTAGATGGGCGCGGAGGTGACACTGAAGCTTTCTTT. The full variable domain, completed using reference TRBV11-3 and TRBJ1-1, is EAGVVQSPRYKIIEKKQPVAFWCNPISGHNTLYWYLQNLGQGPELLIRYENEEAVDDSQLPKDRFSAERLKGVDSTLKIQPAELGDSAVYLCASSLDGRGGDTEAFFGQGTRLTVV.

The V call is TRBV19, the J call TRBJ2-1, with TRBD1 identical over 9 bases. V lost 3 bases to trimming and J lost 0 bases; unmatched junction nucleotides: 9. The CDR3 contains 18 residues. Germline V gene data show CDR1 as LNHDA and CDR2 as SQIVND (reference sequence). The CDR3 loop is CASSIKPTGGVSYNEQFF. The CDR3 DNA is TGTGCCAGTAGTATCAAGCCTACAGGGGGCGTCTCCTACAATGAGCAGTTCTTC.

The chain uses TRBV21-1 and TRBJ2-1; TRBD1, the table's D call, was not compared with the DNA. TRBV21-1 is deemed a pseudogene. The CDR3 runs to 12 residues. The CDR3 loop reads CASGTGYNEQFF. As DNA, the CDR3 is TGTGCCAGCGGGACAGGGTACAATGAGCAGTTCTTC.

The rearrangement uses TRBV5-1 and TRBJ1-4; 9 nucleotides line up with TRBD1. V was pared by 2 bases and J by 7 bases, with 9 bases of the junction left unmatched. CDR3 length: 16 amino acids. CDR1 SGHRS and CDR2 YFSETQ come from the germline V gene. This CDR3 reads CASSFLGGQGTEKLFF. The DNA of the CDR3 is TGCGCCAGCAGCTTTCTGGGAGGACAGGGGACTGAAAAACTGTTTTTT.

The J gene is TRBJ1-1, the V gene TRBV27; 8 nucleotides line up with TRBD1. With 6 bases clipped from V and 4 bases from J, the junction kept 10 bases outside the gene matches. This CDR3 comprises 15 residues. Germline loops: CDR1 MNHEY, CDR2 SMNVEV (reference sequence). The CDR3 reads CASRTKRTGPTEAFF. CDR3 in DNA: TGTGCCAGCAGAACGAAAAGGACAGGGCCCACTGAAGCTTTCTTT.

The gene calls are TRBV6-5 and TRBJ1-1; 11 bases match TRBD1. V lost 0 bases, J lost 5 bases, and 5 bases stayed unmatched. The V gene's germline CDR1 is MNHEY and CDR2 SVGAGI. CDR3 length: 16 amino acids. CDR3 sequence reads: CASSYSLGQGVTEAFF. DNA of the CDR3: TGTGCCAGCAGTTACTCCCTGGGACAGGGGGTTACTGAAGCTTTCTTT.

The chain recombines TRBV28 with TRBJ1-2, with 7 bases aligning to TRBD1. CDR1 MDHEN and CDR2 SYDVKM come from the germline V gene. The CDR3 loop spans 14 amino acids. V shed 6 bases, J shed 4 bases, and the junction held 8 bases outside the gene matches. This CDR3 is CASREGGPLYGYTF. Written as DNA, the CDR3 is TGTGCCAGCAGGGAAGGGGGCCCTCTCTATGGCTACACCTTC.

The V call is TRBV5-4, the J call TRBJ1-3; TRBD1 agrees at 7 bases. Trimming cost V 6 bases and J 4 bases; bases outside gene matches: 7. Germline CDR1 SGHNT, CDR2 YYREEE (reference sequence). The CDR3 extends over 14 amino acids. CDR3 DNA sequence: TGTGCCAGCAACCAACAGGGGCAAGGAAACACCATATATTTT. Its protein product is CASNQQGQGNTIYF.

This clone was observed a single time. This chain joins TRBV9 and TRBJ2-7, with a possible D match to TRBD2 (5 bases). Looked up from germline, CDR1 is SGDLS and CDR2 is YYNGEE. V dropped 3 bases and J dropped 7 bases, with 17 bases sitting between them. CDR3 length: 14 amino acids. CDR3 nucleotide sequence: TGTGCCAGCAGCGCGGGGTGGCAGACCAAAGAGCAGTACTTC. This translates into CASSAGWQTKEQYF.

The chain employs TRBV10-1 and TRBJ2-3; TRBD1 might be the D (5 bases). CDR3 size: 13 residues. V dropped 3 bases and J dropped 6 bases, with 10 bases sitting between them. CDR1 and CDR2 (germline): WNHNN, SYGVQD (reference sequence). In DNA, the CDR3 is TGCGCCAGCAGTGATCACAGGCGCGATACGCAGTATTTT. Translating it yields CASSDHRRDTQYF.